The TCR beta chain described here comes from a study of OX40 agonist ivuxolimab in advanced cancers. Study overall: All patients had ivuxolimab intravenously every 2 weeks at 0.01 to 10 mg/kg. Overall study results and limits: Low clonal expansion, among the lowest seen, marked partial responders at 0.1-3.0 mg/kg. Both blood CD4+ and CD8+ T cells showed clonal growth by week 6 at 0.1 to 3.0 mg/kg. On average, a greater number of expanded clones characterised CD8+ T cells relative to CD4+.

To note about this clone: Antigen unknown.

CDR3 length equals 15 residues. Trimming cost V 1 base and J 4 bases, with 12 bases left between them. Germline assignment: CDR1 SGHNT and CDR2 YYREEE (reference sequence). Assay: immunoSEQ multiplex PCR; the TCRdb copy retains only in-frame clones and omits some. The sample includes 55,000 to 65,000 clones, roughly nine tenths of them seen just once. The source material was CD4+ or CD8+ T cells sorted from blood, sampled in a trial of the OX40 agonist ivuxolimab. The TCR originated in an adult with an advanced solid tumor such as melanoma, head and neck, liver or kidney cancer. V gene TRBV5-4 combines with J gene TRBJ1-3; D remains unclear. The CDR3 bases are TGTGCCAGCAGCTTGATGATGAACGGCGGAAACACCATATATTTT. The encoded protein is CASSLMMNGGNTIYF.